Following are 21 T cell receptor beta chains from one sample sequenced in a study of OX40 agonist ivuxolimab in advanced cancers. Libraries were prepared by immunoSEQ multiplex PCR; TCRdb keeps only in-frame clonotypes and omits some of them. The sample includes approximately 73,000 clones, about nine tenths of them seen just once. The specimen was CD4+ or CD8+ T cells sorted from blood, collected in a trial of the OX40 agonist ivuxolimab. The receptors come from an adult with an advanced solid tumor such as melanoma, head and neck, liver or kidney cancer.

This sequence joins TRBV6-1 and TRBJ1-6; weak D call: TRBD1 (5 bases). From germline, CDR1 is MNHNS and CDR2 SASEGT. This CDR3 is built from 13 residues. The V gene lost 1 base and the J gene lost 12 bases, with 10 bases spanning the gap. The CDR3, as DNA: TGTGCCAGCAGTGAAGGGGGGGACTTACCCCTCCACTTT. Encoded protein: CASSEGGDLPLHF.

The chain carries TRBV19 and TRBJ1-5, with D possibly TRBD1 on 5 matching bases. Germline V gene lookup returns CDR1 LNHDA and CDR2 SQIVND (reference sequence). The CDR3 contains 18 residues. Trimming shortened V by 4 bases and J by 0 bases, and 19 bases separated the two germline ends. The CDR3, as DNA: TGTGCCAGTAGTACCCAGCGGAGCGGACAAAATAGCAATCAGCCCCAGCATTTT. Its translation is CASSTQRSGQNSNQPQHF. Full variable domain (outside the CDR3, taken from reference TRBV19 and TRBJ1-5): DGGITQSPKYLFRKEGQNVTLSCEQNLNHDAMYWYRQDPGQGLRLIYYSQIVNDFQKGDIAEGYSVSREKKESFPLTVTSAQKNPTAFYLCASSTQRSGQNSNQPQHFGDGTRLSIL.

The chain links TRBV5-1 to TRBJ1-2, with 9 bases lining up with TRBD1. The CDR3 is 15 amino acids. V trimming: 0 bases; J trimming: 8 bases; junction bases outside the gene matches: 8. Germline V gene data show CDR1 as SGHRS and CDR2 as YFSETQ. CDR3 region: CASSLEGTGYDGYTF. CDR3 DNA: TGCGCCAGCAGCTTGGAAGGGACAGGGTATGACGGCTACACCTTC.

This clone appeared once. The chain uses TRBV25-1 and TRBJ2-2, with D perhaps TRBD1 (6 bases). Trimming took 1 base from V and 0 from J, leaving 9 bases between them. CDR3 length equals 16 residues. Germline CDR1 and CDR2: MGHDK and SYGVNS. The CDR3 nucleotides are TGTGCCAGCAGTGAATTGGGGACACCGAACACCGGGGAGCTGTTTTTT. Its translation: CASSELGTPNTGELFF.

V usage is TRBV19 and J usage is TRBJ2-1; D remains ambiguous. This CDR3 spans 13 amino acids. Germline CDR1 and CDR2: LNHDA and SQIVND (reference sequence). Trimming shortened V by 7 bases and J by 3 bases, and 10 bases separated the two germline ends. The CDR3 nucleotides read TGTGCCAGTAATAAGGGCCTCTACAATGAGCAGTTCTTC. Translation: CASNKGLYNEQFF.

There are a few counts of this clone. This sequence joins TRBV2 and TRBJ1-6; D perhaps matches TRBD1 (5 bases). V lost 3 bases and J 10 bases, leaving 16 bases between the germline ends. The CDR3 is 15 amino acids. The germline CDR1 and CDR2 sequences are SNHLY and FYNNEI. CDR3 sequence (DNA): TGTGCCAGCAGTGACATCGGGCAGGGTAGCTCACCCCTCCACTTT. Translation gives CASSDIGQGSSPLHF.

V gene TRBV5-4 combines with J gene TRBJ1-2; the match to TRBD1 covers 7 bases. CDR3 length: 14 amino acids. V was pared by 4 bases and J by 1 base, with 4 bases of the junction left unmatched. CDR1 and CDR2 (germline): SGHNT, YYREEE (reference sequence). The CDR3 protein is CASSPRDSNYGYTF. DNA for the CDR3: TGTGCCAGCAGCCCGAGGGACAGTAACTATGGCTACACCTTC.

The V gene is TRBV6-5, the J gene TRBJ2-5, with D perhaps matching TRBD1 (7 bases). The CDR3 loop spans 14 amino acids. Germline values: CDR1 MNHEY, CDR2 SVGAGI. V was clipped by 6 bases and J by 3 bases, with 14 bases between them. CDR3: CASSEQGRKETQYF. The CDR3, as DNA: TGTGCCAGCAGCGAACAGGGGAGGAAAGAGACCCAGTACTTC.

The chain uses TRBV2 and TRBJ1-1, with D hard to call. Deletions cut 3 bases from V and 0 bases from J, with 8 bases between. Germline-derived CDR1 and CDR2 are SNHLY and FYNNEI. The CDR3 extends over 14 amino acids. CDR3 DNA: TGTGCCAGCAGTGACGACACCATGAACACTGAAGCTTTCTTT. Translating gives CASSDDTMNTEAFF.

This clone is a singleton in its sample. The V call is TRBV5-1, the J call TRBJ2-1; TRBD1 aligns across 7 bases. Trimming cost V 4 bases and J 8 bases; bases outside gene matches: 6. Germline CDR1 SGHRS, CDR2 YFSETQ. CDR3 length: 13 residues. The CDR3, as DNA: TGCGCCAGCAGCCAACAGGGGTTTGATGAGCAGTTCTTC. Its translation: CASSQQGFDEQFF. The full variable domain, rest sourced from reference TRBV5-1 and TRBJ2-1, is KAGVTQTPRYLIKTRGQQVTLSCSPISGHRSVSWYQQTPGQGLQFLFEYFSETQRNKGNFPGRFSGRQFSNSRSEMNVSTLELGDSALYLCASSQQGFDEQFFGPGTRLTVL.

This clone appeared a single time. This sample also contains other DNA sequences that code for the same CDR3. This chain links TRBV12-5 with TRBJ1-6; D unresolved. This CDR3 has 22 residues. Trimming pared 3 bases from V and 0 bases from J, leaving 27 bases between. CDR1 and CDR2 (germline): LGHNT, FRNRAP. DNA of the CDR3: TGTGCTAGTGGTTTCCATCTCGCCCTGGGTGGCACCTCGAGCTCCTATAATTCACCCCTCCACTTT. Amino acid sequence: CASGFHLALGGTSSSYNSPLHF. The full variable domain, with the rest looked up from reference TRBV12-5 and TRBJ1-6, is DARVTQTPRHKVTEMGQEVTMRCQPILGHNTVFWYRQTMMQGLELLAYFRNRAPLDDSGMPKDRFSAEMPDATLATLKIQPSEPRDSAVYFCASGFHLALGGTSSSYNSPLHFGNGTRLTVT.

V is TRBV19 and J is TRBJ1-5; the D gene is possibly TRBD1 (6 bases). Germline V gene sequence: CDR1 LNHDA, CDR2 SQIVND (reference sequence). V was clipped by 8 bases and J by 0 bases, with 23 bases between them. CDR3 length: 18 amino acids. The CDR3 DNA follows: TGTGCCAGTGCCCCGGGCGGACAGCGCACAACTAGCAATCAGCCCCAGCATTTT. It yields the protein CASAPGGQRTTSNQPQHF.

This chain links TRBV2 with TRBJ2-1; TRBD1 matches at 8 bases. Germline CDR1 SNHLY, CDR2 FYNNEI. The CDR3 spans 13 residues. V trimming: 8 bases; J trimming: 7 bases; junction bases outside the gene matches: 7. The CDR3 coding sequence is TGTGCCAGCTGCGGACAGGGAGTGAATGAGCAGTTCTTC. It codes for CASCGQGVNEQFF.

This clone appeared a single time. This chain links TRBV5-4 with TRBJ2-6, with D possibly TRBD1 on 6 matching bases. Germline loops: CDR1 SGHNT, CDR2 YYREEE (reference sequence). This CDR3 region has 15 residues. The V and J ends lost 3 bases and 1 base respectively, with 8 bases between them. The CDR3 DNA follows: TGTGCCAGCAGCTGGCAGGGGTCTGGGGCCAACGTCCTGACTTTC. This translates into CASSWQGSGANVLTF.

The rearrangement links TRBV7-9 to TRBJ1-2; D remains unclear. CDR1 and CDR2 (germline): SEHNR, FQNEAQ (reference sequence). Trimming stripped 5 bases from V and 6 bases from J, with 10 bases between. The CDR3 runs to 12 residues. The CDR3 protein is CASSPAYDGYTF. The CDR3 coding sequence is TGTGCCAGCAGCCCCGCATACGATGGCTACACCTTC.

V and J are TRBV28 and TRBJ1-2; 8 nucleotides agree with TRBD1. J lost 7 bases, V lost 5 bases, and 15 bases had no gene match. In germline, CDR1 is MDHEN, CDR2 SYDVKM. The CDR3 consists of 16 residues. This chain's CDR3 is CASSLAGQGMVSGYTF. The CDR3 DNA reads as TGTGCCAGCAGTCTCGCTGGACAGGGAATGGTGAGTGGCTACACCTTC.

The chain is built from TRBV2 and TRBJ2-1; TRBD2 matches at 12 bases. The junction had 7 bases not matched to a gene; V was cut back by 6 bases and J by 4 bases. The germline gives CDR1 SNHLY, CDR2 FYNNEI. This CDR3 comprises 16 residues. CDR3 region: CASRQLAGGSYNEQFF. CDR3 nucleotides: TGTGCCAGCAGGCAACTAGCGGGGGGTTCTTACAATGAGCAGTTCTTC.

V usage is TRBV7-9 and J usage is TRBJ2-7, with TRBD2 identical over 9 bases. Per germline, CDR1 SEHNR and CDR2 FQNEAQ (reference sequence). J was trimmed by 7 bases and V by 1 base; bases with no gene match: 2. CDR3 size: 13 residues. The CDR3 loop is CASSLVLAGEQYF. The CDR3 DNA sequence: TGTGCCAGCAGCTTAGTGCTAGCGGGGGAGCAGTACTTC.

The chain combines TRBV6-4 with TRBJ2-3; D is ambiguous. The germline gives CDR1 MRHNA, CDR2 SNTAGT. V was pared by 2 bases and J by 2 bases, with 5 bases between. This CDR3 comprises 13 residues. The CDR3 region is CASSDGDTDTQYF. The DNA of the CDR3 is TGTGCCAGCAGTGACGGAGACACAGATACGCAGTATTTT.

The CDR3 nucleotides read TGTGCCAGTAGTACAACTCAGGGCCAGCCCCAGCATTTT. As protein: CASSTTQGQPQHF. The gene calls are TRBV19 and TRBJ1-5, with D possibly being TRBD1 (5 bases). The germline V and J ends were trimmed by 4 bases and 7 bases, with 11 bases remaining between them. CDR3 length equals 13 residues. Per the germline V gene, CDR1 is LNHDA and CDR2 is SQIVND (reference sequence).

The V and J genes are TRBV7-2 and TRBJ2-5, with 11 bases aligning to TRBD2. J was trimmed by 4 bases and V by 2 bases; bases with no gene match: 6. Germline values: CDR1 SGHTA, CDR2 FQGNSA. The CDR3 is made up of 16 amino acids. The CDR3 DNA sequence: TGTGCCAGCAGCTTAATAGCGGGGGGGCAAGGAGAGACCCAGTACTTC. This gives the protein CASSLIAGGQGETQYF.